The 16 T cell receptor beta chains listed next were all sequenced from one sample in a study of blood T cell repertoires in COVID-19. Produced via immunoSEQ multiplex PCR; TCRdb's table is partial and in-frame only. Here the sample spans roughly 380,000 clones, roughly 90% being singletons. Sequencing used PBMCs or T cells enriched from blood (not recorded which). These receptor sequences come from a woman aged 30 to 39 who had recovered from COVID-19.

The chain is built from TRBV5-1 and TRBJ2-3; 8 nucleotides align to TRBD1. The trim removed 4 bases at V and 0 bases at J, leaving 7 bases unmatched. Germline values: CDR1 SGHRS, CDR2 YFSETQ. The CDR3 spans 16 residues. The CDR3 reads CASSLGQALSTDTQYF. The CDR3 DNA is TGCGCCAGCAGCCTGGGACAGGCTCTAAGCACAGATACGCAGTATTTT.

The J gene is TRBJ2-1, the V gene TRBV29-1; D might be TRBD2 (6 bases). Trimming left V 4 bases short and J 10 bases short, with 14 bases between. Germline CDR1 is SQVTM and CDR2 is ANQGSEA. This CDR3 spans 12 amino acids. The CDR3 sequence: CSVGDGSPEQFF. For the CDR3, the DNA is TGCAGCGTTGGCGACGGGAGTCCGGAGCAGTTCTTC.

This chain uses TRBV19 with TRBJ1-2, with a weak D call TRBD1 (6 bases). The germline V and J ends were trimmed by 4 bases and 8 bases, with 20 bases remaining between them. CDR3 length: 15 residues. The germline gives CDR1 LNHDA, CDR2 SQIVND (reference sequence). The CDR3 sequence is CASSTQTDSIRGYTF. CDR3 nucleotides: TGTGCCAGTAGTACTCAAACGGACAGCATCCGAGGCTACACCTTC.

The gene calls are TRBV11-2 and TRBJ2-1; tentative D call: TRBD2 (6 bases). In germline, CDR1 is SGHAT, CDR2 FQNNGV. The V end was cut by 1 base, the J end by 7 bases, with 11 bases between. This CDR3 is built from 14 residues. The CDR3 bases are TGTGCCAGCAGCTTAGTCGGGAGTGAGAATGAGCAGTTCTTC. Its translation is CASSLVGSENEQFF.

CDR3 loop: CASSPPGQYSNQPQHF. In DNA, the CDR3 is TGTGCCAGTAGTCCGCCGGGACAGTATAGCAATCAGCCCCAGCATTTT. V gene TRBV19 combines with J gene TRBJ1-5; the match to TRBD1 covers 7 bases. The CDR3 has 16 residues. With 5 bases clipped from V and 0 bases from J, the junction kept 7 bases outside the gene matches. Germline V gives CDR1 LNHDA, CDR2 SQIVND (reference sequence).

Notes on this clone: The sample holds other DNA sequences that translate to the same CDR3. The rearrangement links TRBV7-9 to TRBJ1-4, with a weak D call TRBD1 (6 bases). The CDR3 is made up of 16 amino acids. Trimming removed 3 bases from V and 0 bases from J, with 11 bases in between. The V gene's germline CDR1 is SEHNR and CDR2 FQNEAQ (reference sequence). The chain's CDR3 is CASSLDRTATNEKLFF. DNA of the CDR3: TGTGCCAGCAGCTTGGACAGAACGGCAACTAATGAAAAACTGTTTTTT.

V and J are TRBV2 and TRBJ1-1; D is unresolved. The V end was cut by 4 bases, the J end by 5 bases, with 14 bases between. The CDR3 length is 14 residues. Germline assignment: CDR1 SNHLY and CDR2 FYNNEI. The CDR3 DNA follows: TGTGCCAGCAGTGTTTTACACACACAGACTGAAGCTTTCTTT. Translating gives CASSVLHTQTEAFF.

The chain combines TRBV21-1 with TRBJ1-5. TRBV21-1 is recorded as a pseudogene. The CDR3 is made up of 16 amino acids. The CDR3 is CASSAPGGCSNQPQHF. The DNA of the CDR3 is TGTGCCAGCAGCGCCCCTGGGGGGTGTAGCAATCAGCCCCAGCATTTT.

This clone was seen only a few times. This chain joins TRBV6-4 and TRBJ1-6; TRBD1 is a possible D gene (5 bases). Trimming removed 4 bases from V and 10 bases from J, with 14 bases in between. The CDR3 spans 14 residues. Germline values: CDR1 MRHNA, CDR2 SNTAGT. The CDR3 bases are TGTGCCAGCAGTGTTTCGCCCGGGGGGTCACCCCTCCACTTT. The encoded protein is CASSVSPGGSPLHF.

The V call is TRBV28, the J call TRBJ2-7; 8 bases line up with TRBD1. The germline V gene has CDR1 MDHEN and CDR2 SYDVKM. The trim removed 6 bases at V and 1 base at J, leaving 5 bases unmatched. The CDR3 has 14 amino acids. The CDR3 loop is CASSSNRGSYEQYF. The DNA of the CDR3 is TGTGCCAGCAGCAGTAACAGGGGGTCCTACGAGCAGTACTTC.

The CDR3 DNA follows: TGTGCCAGCAGCGGAATTTCAGGGGTGATCACTGAAGCTTTCTTT. Amino acid sequence: CASSGISGVITEAFF. The chain combines TRBV9 with TRBJ1-1; perhaps TRBD1 as D (6 bases). V lost 3 bases, J lost 4 bases, and 16 bases lay in between. CDR3 length: 15 residues. Germline assignment: CDR1 SGDLS and CDR2 YYNGEE.

This chain connects TRBV28 to TRBJ1-1; 7 bases are a match to TRBD1. The CDR3 is 12 residues long. After removal of 7 bases from V and 6 bases from J, the junction contained 5 bases not matched to a gene. Germline assignment: CDR1 MDHEN and CDR2 SYDVKM. The CDR3 is CASNKGASEAFF. The CDR3 DNA sequence: TGTGCCAGCAACAAGGGGGCCTCTGAAGCTTTCTTT.

DNA of the CDR3: TGTGCCAGTAGTTTGGGGGGGTTGTACACTGAAGCTTTCTTT. Translated: CASSLGGLYTEAFF. The chain couples TRBV19 to TRBJ1-1, with D perhaps matching TRBD1 (5 bases). Trimming left V 5 bases short and J 3 bases short, with 13 bases between. From germline, CDR1 is LNHDA and CDR2 SQIVND (reference sequence). The CDR3 totals 14 residues.

This clone turned up a few times. This sample includes further DNA sequences coding for the same CDR3. The chain joins TRBV27 to TRBJ2-1; tentatively, D is TRBD2 (6 bases). Per the germline V gene, CDR1 is MNHEY and CDR2 is SMNVEV (reference sequence). With 4 bases removed from V and 0 bases from J, the gap between germline ends came to 7 bases. The CDR3 has 14 residues. The CDR3 is CASSSGSSYNEQFF. DNA of the CDR3: TGTGCCAGCAGTTCCGGGAGCTCCTACAATGAGCAGTTCTTC.

The CDR3 DNA reads as TGTGCCAGCTCACCTCCTCCGGGACAGGGTCGAACACCCCTCCACTTT. As protein: CASSPPPGQGRTPLHF. V gene TRBV18 combines with J gene TRBJ1-6, with 9 positions matching TRBD1. Trimming cost V 3 bases and J 11 bases; bases outside gene matches: 11. The germline V gene has CDR1 KGHSH and CDR2 LQKENI. The CDR3 extends over 16 amino acids. Using reference TRBV18 and TRBJ1-6 for the parts outside the CDR3, the full variable domain is NAGVMQNPRHLVRRRGQEARLRCSPMKGHSHVYWYRQLPEEGLKFMVYLQKENIIDESGMPKERFSAEFPKEGPSILRIQQVVRGDSAAYFCASSPPPGQGRTPLHFGNGTRLTVT.

This clone was detected only once. The gene calls are TRBV18 and TRBJ2-1; 8 bases agree with TRBD1. The V gene's germline CDR1 is KGHSH and CDR2 LQKENI. V was pared by 0 bases and J by 7 bases, with 5 bases of the junction left unmatched. CDR3 length: 15 amino acids. The CDR3 nucleotides read TGTGCCAGCTCACCACCGGGACAGGAGGTTAATGAGCAGTTCTTC. It codes for CASSPPGQEVNEQFF.